Listed here are 5 T cell receptor beta chains from one sample, sequenced in a study of blood T cells in healthy people across ages. Together with a sample-barcoded 5' primer, a J-beta primer mix was included in a second PCR lasting about 6 to 12 cycles. TCRdb reprocessed the 5' RACE reads via MiXCR and lists one record per CDR3 protein. The data hold about 1.1 million distinct CDR3 sequences, with 35% to 40% observed a single time. The sequenced sample consisted of blood. These receptors originate from a young man in good health.

This clonotype was observed a handful of times. This chain joins TRBV3-1 and TRBJ2-7; possibly TRBD1 for D (6 bases). This CDR3 comprises 15 residues. V was trimmed by 0 bases and J by 2 bases, leaving 11 bases between them. Germline V lookup: CDR1 LGHDT, CDR2 YNNKEL (reference sequence). CDR3 region: CASSQDYRTAYEQYF. In nucleotides, the CDR3 is TGTGCCAGCAGCCAAGATTACCGGACAGCCTACGAGCAGTACTTC.

V is TRBV11-2 and J is TRBJ2-3; 8 bases are a match to TRBD2. Germline V lookup: CDR1 SGHAT, CDR2 FQNNGV. CDR3 length: 16 residues. The V gene end was trimmed by 5 bases and the J gene end by 5 bases; junction bases not matched to a gene: 12. The CDR3 here is CASSPRSGLALDTQYF. CDR3 DNA: TGTGCCAGCAGCCCCAGGTCTGGACTAGCCTTAGATACGCAGTATTTT.

The rearrangement joins TRBV27 to TRBJ2-5, with unresolved D. Trimming removed 2 bases at V and 3 bases at J, with 22 bases between. This CDR3 has 18 amino acids. Germline CDR1 MNHEY, CDR2 SMNVEV (reference sequence). The CDR3 sequence: CASSLGSSSRPPKETQYF. The CDR3, as DNA: TGTGCCAGCAGTTTAGGGTCGTCAAGCAGACCCCCTAAAGAGACCCAGTACTTC.

The chain joins TRBV3-1 to TRBJ2-1; 7 bases are shared with TRBD2. The CDR3 totals 15 residues. Trimming at V came to 8 bases and at J to 2 bases, leaving 9 bases not matched to a gene. Germline values: CDR1 LGHDT, CDR2 YNNKEL (reference sequence). DNA of the CDR3: TGTGCCAGCGGGAGGGACCAAACTCCCTACAATGAGCAGTTCTTC. It codes for CASGRDQTPYNEQFF.

This clonotype was seen at least ten times. CDR3 protein: CASSVGDEQYF. CDR3 DNA: TGTGCCAGCAGCGTAGGCGACGAGCAGTACTTC. The rearrangement uses TRBV9 and TRBJ2-7; D is ambiguous. V shed 0 bases and J shed 5 bases, with 3 bases lying between them. The CDR3 totals 11 residues. Germline CDR1 and CDR2: SGDLS and YYNGEE.